The 14 T cell receptor beta chains given below trace back to one sample, sequenced in a study of beta chain features in type 1 diabetes. Study-wide results and caveats: TCRB CDR3 length was moderately but significantly reduced in all four CD4+ subsets of Type 1 diabetes patients.

Expressed TCRB transcripts were sequenced, since all the RNA that had been isolated was reverse transcribed. Repertoires were generated with immunoSEQ multiplex PCR, while TCRdb's copy carries only in-frame clones and drops some. The sample holds approximately 260,000 clones; about 24% are singletons and the top ten take roughly 0.011%. These receptors are not linked to any known antigen. Sequencing was carried out using naive CD4+ T cells from blood. The origin of the receptors is a young woman with type 1 diabetes.

In this sample, this clone turned up a few times. The CDR3 spells CASSPSDRGYEQYF. The CDR3 nucleotides are TGTGCCAGCAGCCCTTCGGACAGGGGTTACGAGCAGTACTTC. The chain carries TRBV21-1 and TRBJ2-7; TRBD1, as called in the table, went unchecked against the DNA. TRBV21-1 is listed as a pseudogene. The CDR3 loop spans 14 amino acids.

The gene calls are TRBV9 and TRBJ2-3; tentative D call: TRBD2 (6 bases). The V end lost 3 bases, the J end lost 0 bases, and 14 bases lay between the germline ends. The length of the CDR3 is 16 residues. CDR1 is SGDLS, CDR2 YYNGEE, per germline. The CDR3 reads CASSAVSGLSTDTQYF. The CDR3 DNA reads TGTGCCAGCAGCGCCGTTAGCGGCCTCAGCACAGATACGCAGTATTTT.

In this sample, this clone turned up a few times. The CDR3 region has the DNA TGTGCCTGGAGGCCACAGAGCAATCAGCCCCAGCATTTT. It is translated as CAWRPQSNQPQHF. This sequence joins TRBV30 and TRBJ1-5; no firm D call. The V end was cut by 3 bases, the J end by 1 base, with 7 bases between. CDR1 is GTSNPN and CDR2 is SVGIG in the germline V gene (reference sequence). This CDR3 contains 13 residues.

The gene calls are TRBV5-1 and TRBJ2-3; D may be TRBD2 (5 bases). Trimming removed 2 bases at V and 0 bases at J, with 10 bases between. This CDR3 region has 15 residues. Per germline, CDR1 SGHRS and CDR2 YFSETQ. CDR3 residues: CASSFLAESTDTQYF. The DNA of the CDR3 is TGCGCCAGCAGCTTTCTAGCTGAGAGCACAGATACGCAGTATTTT. Variable domain in full (rest from reference TRBV5-1 and TRBJ2-3): KAGVTQTPRYLIKTRGQQVTLSCSPISGHRSVSWYQQTPGQGLQFLFEYFSETQRNKGNFPGRFSGRQFSNSRSEMNVSTLELGDSALYLCASSFLAESTDTQYFGPGTRLTVL.

This clone has just a few counts. This chain links TRBV5-1 with TRBJ1-2; the D is unclear. V was trimmed by 0 bases and J by 7 bases, leaving 4 bases between them. This CDR3 is built from 11 residues. Germline V gene data show CDR1 as SGHRS and CDR2 as YFSETQ. CDR3 amino acids: CASSLDGGYTF. Written as DNA, the CDR3 is TGCGCCAGCAGCTTGGACGGTGGCTACACCTTC.

This clone turned up a few times. The chain joins TRBV5-4 to TRBJ2-1; 11 bases align to TRBD2. The length of the CDR3 is 15 residues. CDR1 and CDR2 (germline): SGHNT, YYREEE (reference sequence). With 4 bases clipped from V and 3 bases from J, the junction kept 3 bases outside the gene matches. CDR3 residues: CASSIGTSGYNEQFF. CDR3 nucleotides: TGTGCCAGCAGCATAGGGACTAGCGGCTACAATGAGCAGTTCTTC.

This clone showed up just a few times. The V gene is TRBV30, the J gene TRBJ2-5; D call uncertain. V lost 1 base and J lost 4, with 7 bases in between. Germline V gives CDR1 GTSNPN, CDR2 SVGIG (reference sequence). The CDR3 length is 12 residues. The CDR3 here is CAWSELGETQYF. The CDR3 nucleotides are TGTGCCTGGAGTGAACTTGGAGAGACCCAGTACTTC.

V gene TRBV7-8 combines with J gene TRBJ2-7; D gene unclear. There are 14 residues in the CDR3. The germline V gene encodes CDR1 SGHVS and CDR2 FQNEAQ. V was trimmed by 2 bases and J by 0 bases, leaving 8 bases between them. The CDR3 loop is CASSLLGSSYEQYF. The CDR3 nucleotides are TGTGCCAGCAGCTTACTGGGCAGCTCCTACGAGCAGTACTTC.

The V call is TRBV18, the J call TRBJ2-4; TRBD2 matches 7 bases. This CDR3 has 15 amino acids. After removal of 0 bases from V and 8 bases from J, the junction contained 7 bases not matched to a gene. In germline, CDR1 is KGHSH, CDR2 LQKENI. The CDR3 sequence: CASSPPSSGGDIQYF. CDR3 coding DNA: TGTGCCAGCTCACCACCTTCTAGCGGTGGAGACATTCAGTACTTC.

The rearrangement links TRBV18 to TRBJ2-7, with D uncertain. The germline V gene has CDR1 KGHSH and CDR2 LQKENI. The CDR3 extends over 11 amino acids. Trimming shortened V by 5 bases and J by 2 bases, and 4 bases separated the two germline ends. This CDR3 reads CASSDTYEQYF. CDR3 sequence (DNA): TGTGCCAGCTCAGACACCTACGAGCAGTACTTC.

This clone was seen only a few times. The chain is built from TRBV18 and TRBJ2-2; D is ambiguous. Trimming shortened V by 5 bases and J by 1 base, and 11 bases separated the two germline ends. The CDR3 sequence is 15 residues long. The germline V gene has CDR1 KGHSH and CDR2 LQKENI. CDR3 coding DNA: TGTGCCAGCTCAGCAGGCGATTTGAACACCGGGGAGCTGTTTTTT. Amino acids: CASSAGDLNTGELFF.

This clone was recorded a few times. The DNA for the CDR3 is TGTGCCAGCAGTTACTCGCCCAGGGCCCCAGAGACCCAGTACTTC. Translated, it gives CASSYSPRAPETQYF. The chain recombines TRBV6-5 with TRBJ2-5; TRBD1 might be the D (5 bases). The germline gives CDR1 MNHEY, CDR2 SVGAGI. CDR3 size: 15 residues. Trimming took 0 bases from V and 4 from J, leaving 12 bases between them.

The table lists this clone with a few counts. The CDR3 DNA reads as TGTGCCAGCAGCTATTACCGCAGGGGCACAGATACGCAGTATTTT. Encoded protein: CASSYYRRGTDTQYF. The chain joins TRBV7-8 to TRBJ2-3; maybe TRBD1 (5 bases). This CDR3 is 15 amino acids long. The germline V and J ends were trimmed by 4 bases and 1 base, with 12 bases remaining between them. Germline V gene lookup returns CDR1 SGHVS and CDR2 FQNEAQ.

The gene calls are TRBV23-1 and TRBJ1-1; a possible D gene is TRBD1 (5 bases). TRBV23-1 is assigned to the ORF class and has an uncertain function. The CDR3 runs 14 residues. V was pared by 7 bases and J by 5 bases, with 17 bases between. The CDR3 protein is CASTRGHRSTEAFF. DNA of the CDR3: TGCGCCAGCACCCGAGGACATAGGAGTACTGAAGCTTTCTTT.